This T cell receptor (beta chain) is drawn from a study of regulatory T cells in long-lasting Graves disease (dated by TCRdb to 2020 to 2022). Notes on the research overall: Persistent Graves' disease was defined as persistently positive TSH receptor autoantibodies together with antithyroid drug treatment for over 5 years. Persistent Graves' disease patients were compared with newly diagnosed Graves' disease patients by peripheral blood TCR sequencing and RNA sequencing. The study was conducted in China and was registered as a clinical trial. TCR sequencing covered some 13 persistent and some 20 newly diagnosed Graves' disease patients, 33 samples in total. On average, persistent Graves' disease patients in the clinical cohort had been on antithyroid drugs for around ten years.

Here is what the overall study found, with its caveats: The study examined only peripheral blood because the primary lesion, thyroid tissue, could not be accessed. TRBV28, TRBJ1-2 and TRBJ2-5 were preferentially used in persistent disease, while TRBV20-1 and TRBJ2-1 were favored in newly diagnosed disease. Persistent patients shared more public clonotypes among themselves (2,741) than newly diagnosed patients did (approximately 970). Only the TCR beta chain was sequenced and analyzed. Compared with newly diagnosed patients, persistent Graves' disease patients had lower TCR Shannon entropy and fewer highly expanded clones, which suggests clonal expansion. The authors noted that the small sample size was a limitation that may lower accuracy.

Regarding this clonotype: The specificity of this receptor is unknown. The input lacks base qualities; no much larger clone sits a single base away.

The time point label on this specimen signifies: persistent/refractory GD, antithyroid drugs over 5 years with positive TRAb. For both TCR sequencing and RNA sequencing, RNA was extracted from PBMCs in TRIzol. The diagnosis of Graves' disease was made according to American Thyroid Association guidelines. Patients were recruited from an endocrinology department in Xi'an, China. Each patient gave 9 to 10 milliliters of peripheral blood, collected in an EDTA anticoagulant tube. Ficoll Paque Plus density gradient separation was used to isolate PBMCs, and no further T cell sorting was performed. An Agilent 2100 Bioanalyzer and agarose gel were used to assess RNA quality, and a NanoDrop 2000 was used to measure RNA concentration. The CDR3 holds 14 amino acids from the cysteine to the phenylalanine. Of the read, only the CDR3 DNA is kept; its 42 bases are in frame from base 1. Trimming at the junction amounts to 3 bases on V and 4 bases on J, and the germline ends lie 12 bases apart. Taken from the germline V gene (reference sequence), the CDR1 and CDR2 loops are MNHEY and SMNVEV.

Receptor amplification or capture employed multiplex PCR. Instrument used: Illumina HiSeq 4000. CDR3 regions were amplified by Arm-PCR with iRepertoire HTBI primers to construct TCR beta libraries. Before sequencing, the PCR products went through gel purification. On the study's bioinformatics: Across samples, 55 to 80 TRBV and 13 to 15 TRBJ segments were identified and used for gene usage analysis of CDR3 amino acid clonotypes. Filtered high-quality paired reads were merged into contigs using COPE and FqMerger. BLAST was used to align contigs to IMGT TRBV, TRBD and TRBJ reference genes, with CDR3 defined following IMGT. Any clonotype with a frequency above 0.1% was counted as a highly expanded clone. Shannon entropy served as the measure of repertoire diversity, while the Gini coefficient captured V-J evenness. A clonotype found in more than one individual was treated as public. TCRdb took the public reads, trimmed them with fastp at Q25, ran MiXCR for clone calling and kept in-frame beta chains. Rows are unified per CDR3 protein, each entry keeping the most common DNA and genes. TCRdb, not the original authors, processed these V and J calls. Here the sample has approximately 470,000 distinct CDR3 sequences; around 21% occur a single time. Less than 9% of the sample lies in the top ten.

The source is a female donor with Graves disease. Material: peripheral blood mononuclear cells (PBMCs), obtained when the disease was refractory, from a patient treated with antithyroid drugs. The chain was built from TRBV27 and TRBJ1-1; the best D guess is TRBD1, with 5 bases matching. Here is the DNA: TGTGCCAGCAGTTTTCGGACCGGGGCCACTGAAGCTTTCTTT. Its amino acids are CASSFRTGATEAFF.